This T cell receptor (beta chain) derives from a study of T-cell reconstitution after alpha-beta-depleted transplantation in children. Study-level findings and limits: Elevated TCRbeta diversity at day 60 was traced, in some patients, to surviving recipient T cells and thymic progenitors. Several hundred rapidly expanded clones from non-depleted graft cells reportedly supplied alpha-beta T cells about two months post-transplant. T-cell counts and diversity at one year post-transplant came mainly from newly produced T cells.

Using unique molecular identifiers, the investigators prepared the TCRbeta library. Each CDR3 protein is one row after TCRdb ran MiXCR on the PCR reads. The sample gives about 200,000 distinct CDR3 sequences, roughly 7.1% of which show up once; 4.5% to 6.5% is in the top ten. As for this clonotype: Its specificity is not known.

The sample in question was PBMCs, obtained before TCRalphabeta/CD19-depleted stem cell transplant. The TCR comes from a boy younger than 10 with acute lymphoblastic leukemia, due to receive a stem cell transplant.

The CDR3 is CASSGTEVEKLFF. CDR3 in DNA: TGTGCCAGCAGCGGGACCGAAGTCGAAAAACTGTTTTTT. The chain recombines TRBV5-5 with TRBJ1-4; a possible D gene is TRBD1 (5 bases). The CDR3 contains 13 residues. Germline lookup yields CDR1 SGHKS and CDR2 YYEKEE (reference sequence). V dropped 4 bases and J dropped 8 bases, with 12 bases sitting between them. Looking up the rest from reference TRBV5-5 and TRBJ1-4 gives the full variable domain: DAGVTQSPTHLIKTRGQQVTLRCSPISGHKSVSWYQQVLGQGPQFIFQYYEKEERGRGNFPDRFSARQFPNYSSELNVNALLLGDSALYLCASSGTEVEKLFFGSGTQLSVL.